These 26 T cell receptor beta chains were all obtained from the same sample, sequenced in a study of response to subunit inactivated influenza vaccine. TCRdb reanalysed the RT-PCR reads using MiXCR and keeps one entry per CDR3 protein. The sample carries about 780,000 distinct CDR3 sequences, around 18% recorded once. The source was PBMCs from blood, collected around 5 days after vaccination. Source of these receptors: a man aged 50 to 60 who received an inactivated influenza vaccine.

This clonotype turned up a few times. In DNA form, the CDR3 reads TGTGCCAGCAGCTGGACTAGCGTTTACGATACGCAGTATTTT. It encodes CASSWTSVYDTQYF. This chain joins TRBV7-2 and TRBJ2-3; 9 bases line up with TRBD2. CDR1 is SGHTA, CDR2 FQGNSA, per germline. Losses at the gene ends were 4 bases for V and 6 bases for J; bases not matched to a gene: 5. The CDR3 is 14 residues long.

This clonotype was detected ten times or more. The chain recombines TRBV28 with TRBJ2-1, with 12 bases fitting TRBD2. V lost 8 bases and J lost 4; bases outside the gene matches: 12. The CDR3 is made up of 17 amino acids. The germline gives CDR1 MDHEN, CDR2 SYDVKM. CDR3 DNA: TGTGCCAGCCTGCGACTAGCGGGAGAGGTTAGTTACAATGAGCAGTTCTTC. It yields the protein CASLRLAGEVSYNEQFF.

A word on this clonotype: A much larger clone differs from this one at a single base, so this may be a read error. This chain links TRBV10-3 with TRBJ2-3, with D hard to call. V was clipped by 8 bases and J by 3 bases, with 3 bases between them. Germline CDR1 ENHRY, CDR2 SYGVKD. The CDR3 has 10 residues. CDR3 sequence: CAIGTDTQYF. In DNA form, the CDR3 reads TGTGCCATCGGGACAGATACGCAGTATTTT.

The genes are TRBV30 and TRBJ2-5; D assignment may be TRBD1 or TRBD2 (6 bases each). Germline-derived CDR1 and CDR2 are GTSNPN and SVGIG (reference sequence). This CDR3 spans 15 amino acids. V was trimmed by 2 bases and J by 5 bases, leaving 18 bases between them. The CDR3 sequence: CAWSPFRGLGETQYF. Here the CDR3 DNA reads TGTGCCTGGAGTCCGTTTCGGGGGCTTGGTGAGACCCAGTACTTC.

This clonotype was recorded many times. The chain links TRBV5-1 to TRBJ2-1, with TRBD2 identical over 14 bases. CDR3 length equals 17 residues. V dropped 1 base and J dropped 6; count of bases not matched to a gene: 6. Germline CDR1 is SGHRS and CDR2 is YFSETQ. Here the CDR3 DNA reads TGCGCCAGCAGCTTGACCGGGACTAGCGGGAGTGGCAATGAGCAGTTCTTC. It specifies CASSLTGTSGSGNEQFF. Drawing the rest from reference TRBV5-1 and TRBJ2-1, the complete variable domain is KAGVTQTPRYLIKTRGQQVTLSCSPISGHRSVSWYQQTPGQGLQFLFEYFSETQRNKGNFPGRFSGRQFSNSRSEMNVSTLELGDSALYLCASSLTGTSGSGNEQFFGPGTRLTVL.

V gene TRBV6-2 or TRBV6-3 combines with J gene TRBJ2-1, with 7 bases fitting TRBD2. Per germline, CDR1 MNHEY and CDR2 SVGEGT. Trimming took 0 bases from V and 0 from J; bases not matched to a gene: 14. The CDR3 spans 20 residues. The CDR3 nucleotides read TGTGCCAGCAGTTACTCGGCAGCGGGACCCCCAACCAGCTCCTACAATGAGCAGTTCTTC. Amino acid sequence: CASSYSAAGPPTSSYNEQFF.

This clonotype was observed a few times. The V call is TRBV10-2, the J call TRBJ1-2, with 10 bases that match TRBD1. The CDR3 length is 15 residues. CDR1 is WSHSY and CDR2 is SAAADI in the germline V gene. Trimming took 4 bases from V and 4 from J; bases not matched to a gene: 6. CDR3 in amino acids: CASSGTGGLAYGYTF. DNA for the CDR3: TGCGCCAGCAGTGGGACAGGGGGACTCGCCTATGGCTACACCTTC.

This clonotype was observed many times. The rearrangement links TRBV20-1 to TRBJ1-1, with D unclear. The CDR3 is 15 amino acids. V lost 1 base and J 0 bases, leaving 12 bases between the germline ends. Germline V lookup: CDR1 DFQATT, CDR2 SNEGSKA (reference sequence). CDR3 coding DNA: TGCAGTGCTAGAGTAAGTTACGGACTGAACACTGAAGCTTTCTTT. The encoded protein is CSARVSYGLNTEAFF.

J is TRBJ2-1 and V is TRBV28; 10 nucleotides match TRBD2. This CDR3 is 16 amino acids long. Unmatched junction bases numbered 4, after V lost 2 bases and J lost 3 bases. Germline lookup yields CDR1 MDHEN and CDR2 SYDVKM. Written as DNA, the CDR3 is TGTGCCAGCAGTTTACTAGCGGGGGCCCTCTACAATGAGCAGTTCTTC. This gives the protein CASSLLAGALYNEQFF.

The sample holds a few counts of this clonotype. The chain carries TRBV6-5 and TRBJ2-5; D gene unclear. Germline loops: CDR1 MNHEY, CDR2 SVGAGI. The CDR3 runs 12 residues. Trimming took 5 bases from V and 5 from J, leaving 9 bases between them. The CDR3 nucleotides read TGTGCCAGCAGTGACCCGTGGGAGACCCAGTACTTC. It codes for CASSDPWETQYF.

This clonotype has only a few counts. The V and J genes are TRBV5-1 and TRBJ2-1, with 8 nucleotides matching TRBD1. Germline V gene data show CDR1 as SGHRS and CDR2 as YFSETQ. CDR3 length: 12 residues. Trimming took 2 bases from V and 9 from J; bases not matched to a gene: 1. Here the CDR3 reads CASSFRGPEQFF. CDR3 DNA: TGCGCCAGCAGCTTCAGGGGGCCTGAGCAGTTCTTC.

The chain joins TRBV12-3 or TRBV12-4 to TRBJ2-6; unclear D gene. Trimming cost V 9 bases and J 1 base, with 7 bases left between them. The CDR3 consists of 13 residues. The CDR3 here is CASQVSGANVLTF. For the CDR3, the DNA is TGTGCCAGTCAGGTTTCTGGGGCCAACGTCCTGACTTTC.

A few counts support this clonotype. The chain uses TRBV20-1 and TRBJ2-7; tentatively, D is TRBD1 (5 bases). The germline V gene has CDR1 DFQATT and CDR2 SNEGSKA (reference sequence). V was shortened by 6 bases and J by 1 base, with 10 bases between the two germline ends. This CDR3 has 12 residues. Here the CDR3 DNA reads TGCAGTGCGGTAGGGGCATCCTACGAGCAGTACTTC. This codes for CSAVGASYEQYF.

The genes are TRBV5-5 and TRBJ2-5; TRBD1 matches at 10 bases. The germline CDR1 and CDR2 sequences are SGHKS and YYEKEE (reference sequence). Losses at the gene ends were 3 bases for V and 5 bases for J; bases not matched to a gene: 10. CDR3 length: 16 amino acids. Here the CDR3 DNA reads TGTGCCAGCAGCTCAACCGGGACAGGGGCCCGTGAGACCCAGTACTTC. It codes for CASSSTGTGARETQYF. The full variable domain, completed using reference TRBV5-5 and TRBJ2-5, is DAGVTQSPTHLIKTRGQQVTLRCSPISGHKSVSWYQQVLGQGPQFIFQYYEKEERGRGNFPDRFSARQFPNYSSELNVNALLLGDSALYLCASSSTGTGARETQYFGPGTRLLVL.

The chain uses TRBV28 and TRBJ2-1, with 8 bases that match TRBD2. Unmatched junction bases numbered 8, after V lost 6 bases and J lost 1 base. The CDR3 spans 16 residues. Germline V gives CDR1 MDHEN, CDR2 SYDVKM. The DNA for the CDR3 is TGTGCCAGCAGCTCCGGGGGGGAGCCTTCCTACAATGAGCAGTTCTTC. This encodes CASSSGGEPSYNEQFF.

This chain links TRBV2 with TRBJ2-2; D call uncertain. Germline V CDR1 and CDR2: SNHLY, FYNNEI. Trimming cost V 2 bases and J 0 bases, with 7 bases left between them. This CDR3 has 15 residues. CDR3 DNA sequence: TGTGCCAGCAGTGAACAGCTTTCGAACACCGGGGAGCTGTTTTTT. It translates to CASSEQLSNTGELFF.

This clonotype was recorded only once. The chain is built from TRBV7-8 and TRBJ2-7; 10 bases match TRBD1. The junction had 9 bases not matched to a gene; V was cut back by 2 bases and J by 2 bases. The CDR3 has 17 residues. Per germline, CDR1 SGHVS and CDR2 FQNEAQ. CDR3 DNA: TGTGCCAGCAGCTTAACCTCGGGACAGGGGCGTCCCTACGAGCAGTACTTC. It specifies CASSLTSGQGRPYEQYF.

V is TRBV6-2 or TRBV6-3 and J is TRBJ2-1; TRBD2 matches 8 bases. CDR1 MNHEY and CDR2 SVGEGT come from the germline V gene. V shed 5 bases and J 1 base; nucleotides not matched to a gene: 7. The CDR3 runs to 16 residues. CDR3 DNA: TGTGCCAGCAGTCCCGTAGCGGGATATTCCTACAATGAGCAGTTCTTC. Translation: CASSPVAGYSYNEQFF.

J is TRBJ2-3 and V is TRBV3-1, with D uncertain. CDR1 and CDR2 from the germline V gene are LGHDT and YNNKEL (reference sequence). Trimming left V 2 bases short and J 3 bases short, with 9 bases between. The CDR3 has 14 amino acids. CDR3 DNA: TGTGCCAGCAGCCAAAAAGCTGGGACAGATACGCAGTATTTT. This sequence encodes CASSQKAGTDTQYF.

There are a few counts of this clonotype. The chain carries TRBV20-1 and TRBJ1-1, with TRBD1 identical over 8 bases. This CDR3 spans 13 amino acids. With 6 bases clipped from V and 3 bases from J, the junction kept 6 bases outside the gene matches. Germline values: CDR1 DFQATT, CDR2 SNEGSKA (reference sequence). The CDR3 bases are TGCAGTGCGATCAGGGGGCATGACACTGAAGCTTTCTTT. This translates into CSAIRGHDTEAFF.

This clonotype came up a few times. Here the CDR3 DNA reads TGCAGCGTTGAAGTGGTCCCGACAGGAAACACCGGGGAGCTGTTTTTT. Its translation: CSVEVVPTGNTGELFF. This rearrangement joins TRBV29-1 to TRBJ2-2; D may be TRBD1 (6 bases). The CDR3 sequence is 16 residues long. Trimming pared 1 base from V and 2 bases from J, leaving 14 bases between. Looked up from germline, CDR1 is SQVTM and CDR2 is ANQGSEA.

Points on this clonotype: Likely a read error: the CDR3 ends without its conserved phenylalanine or tryptophan. The limits of the CDR3 on the DNA are not certain, so only TCRdb's listed CDR3 is given. This rearrangement joins TRBV4-2 to TRBJ1-6; TRBD1 was called by the table and not checked on the DNA. From its first to its last residue, the CDR3 has 13 amino acids. Germline loops: CDR1 LGHNA, CDR2 YNFKEQ. The CDR3 sequence is CASSQAGTGKMII.

This clonotype was seen more than once but under ten times. The rearrangement uses TRBV24-1 and TRBJ2-5; D unresolved. V lost 4 bases, J lost 9 bases, and 8 bases lay in between. The germline CDR1 and CDR2 sequences are KGHDR and SFDVKD. This CDR3 spans 11 amino acids. CDR3 loop: CATSDLQAQYF. In DNA, the CDR3 is TGTGCCACCAGTGACTTGCAGGCCCAGTACTTC.

In this sample, this clonotype turned up once. The V gene is TRBV12-3 or TRBV12-4, the J gene TRBJ2-5, with TRBD1 matching 8 bases. V was pared by 4 bases and J by 6 bases, with 4 bases of the junction left unmatched. The CDR3 consists of 13 residues. The CDR3 coding sequence is TGTGCCAGCAGTTCGGACAGGGCCCAGACCCAGTACTTC. Amino acids: CASSSDRAQTQYF.

The J gene is TRBJ2-3, the V gene TRBV10-3, with 8 bases aligning to TRBD2. The CDR3 covers 14 residues. The V segment lost 10 bases and the J segment 0 bases; nucleotides outside the gene matches: 6. The germline V gene encodes CDR1 ENHRY and CDR2 SYGVKD. CDR3 in DNA: TGTGCCACGGAGCGCGGGGGGAGCACAGATACGCAGTATTTT. Protein sequence: CATERGGSTDTQYF.

The genes are TRBV20-1 and TRBJ2-1, with 9 bases identical to TRBD2. The CDR3 consists of 16 residues. CDR1 is DFQATT, CDR2 SNEGSKA, per germline (reference sequence). V lost 0 bases, J lost 9 bases, and 12 bases stayed unmatched. CDR3 in amino acids: CSARDTLAGLTGEQFF. CDR3 DNA: TGCAGTGCTAGAGATACCCTAGCGGGATTAACCGGTGAGCAGTTCTTC.